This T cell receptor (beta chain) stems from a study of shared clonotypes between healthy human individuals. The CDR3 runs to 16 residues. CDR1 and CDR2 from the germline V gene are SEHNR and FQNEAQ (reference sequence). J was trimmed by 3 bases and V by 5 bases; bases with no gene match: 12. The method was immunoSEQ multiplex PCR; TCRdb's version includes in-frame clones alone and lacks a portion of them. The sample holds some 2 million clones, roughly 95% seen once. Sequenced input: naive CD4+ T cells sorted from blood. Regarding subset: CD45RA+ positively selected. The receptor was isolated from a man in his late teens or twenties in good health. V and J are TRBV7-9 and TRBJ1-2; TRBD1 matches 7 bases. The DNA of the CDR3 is TGTGCCAGCAGCGCGTCTCGGACAGGTCCTTACTATGGCTACACCTTC. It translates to CASSASRTGPYYGYTF.